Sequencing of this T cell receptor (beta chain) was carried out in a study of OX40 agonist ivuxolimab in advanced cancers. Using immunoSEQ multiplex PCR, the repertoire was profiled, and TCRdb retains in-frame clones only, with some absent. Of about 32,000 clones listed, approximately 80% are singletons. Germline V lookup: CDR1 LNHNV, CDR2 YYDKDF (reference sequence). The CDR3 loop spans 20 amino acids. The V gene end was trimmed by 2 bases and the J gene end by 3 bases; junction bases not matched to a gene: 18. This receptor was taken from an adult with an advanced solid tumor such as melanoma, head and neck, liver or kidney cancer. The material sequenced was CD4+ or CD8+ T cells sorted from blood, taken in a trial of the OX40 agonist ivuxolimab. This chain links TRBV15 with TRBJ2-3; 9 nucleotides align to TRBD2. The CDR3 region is CATSRTPVGSGSLSTDTQYF. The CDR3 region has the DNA TGTGCCACCAGCAGAACCCCGGTTGGTAGCGGGAGTTTAAGTACAGATACGCAGTATTTT.